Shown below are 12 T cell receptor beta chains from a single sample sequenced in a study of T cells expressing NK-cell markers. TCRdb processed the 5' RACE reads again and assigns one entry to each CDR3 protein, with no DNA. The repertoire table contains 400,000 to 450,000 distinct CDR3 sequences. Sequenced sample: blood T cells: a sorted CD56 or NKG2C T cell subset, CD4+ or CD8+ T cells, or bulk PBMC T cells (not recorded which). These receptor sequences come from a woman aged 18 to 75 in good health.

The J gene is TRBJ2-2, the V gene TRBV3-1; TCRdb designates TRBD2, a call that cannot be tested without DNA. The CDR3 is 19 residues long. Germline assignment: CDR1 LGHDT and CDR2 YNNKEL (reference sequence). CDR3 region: CASSQKLRLAGDLSGELFF.

The CDR3 reads CASSTMGARGGNIQYF. V gene TRBV14 combines with J gene TRBJ2-4; there is no DNA to check the TCRdb D call of TRBD1. The CDR3 is 16 residues long. Looked up from germline, CDR1 is SGHDN and CDR2 is FVKESK.

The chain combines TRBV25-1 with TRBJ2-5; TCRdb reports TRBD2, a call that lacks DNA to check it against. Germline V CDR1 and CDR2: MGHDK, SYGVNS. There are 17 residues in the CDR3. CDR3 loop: CASSEWTSGGYQETQYF.

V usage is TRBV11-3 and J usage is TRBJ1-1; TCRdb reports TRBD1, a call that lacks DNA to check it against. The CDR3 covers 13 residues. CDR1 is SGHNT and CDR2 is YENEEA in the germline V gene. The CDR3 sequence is CASSYRQGYEAFF.

CDR3 amino acids: CASSLNRGTNEKLFF. The genes are TRBV7-2 and TRBJ1-4; no DNA is available, so the TRBD1 call from TCRdb remains unchecked. The V gene's germline CDR1 is SGHTA and CDR2 FQGNSA. This CDR3 contains 15 residues.

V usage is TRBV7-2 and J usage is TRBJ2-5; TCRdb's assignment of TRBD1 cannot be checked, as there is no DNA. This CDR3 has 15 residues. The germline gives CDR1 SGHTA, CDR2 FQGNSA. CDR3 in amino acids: CASSLVGGEGETQYF.

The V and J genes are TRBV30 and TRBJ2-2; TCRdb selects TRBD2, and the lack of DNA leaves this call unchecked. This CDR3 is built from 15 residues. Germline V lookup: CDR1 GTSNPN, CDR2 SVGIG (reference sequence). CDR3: CAWSWRLAQGGELFF.

Here the CDR3 reads CASSSGDHTDTQYF. V usage is TRBV27 and J usage is TRBJ2-3; the D gene TCRdb calls, TRBD1, cannot be checked with no DNA. The CDR3 loop spans 14 amino acids. Looked up from germline, CDR1 is MNHEY and CDR2 is SMNVEV (reference sequence).

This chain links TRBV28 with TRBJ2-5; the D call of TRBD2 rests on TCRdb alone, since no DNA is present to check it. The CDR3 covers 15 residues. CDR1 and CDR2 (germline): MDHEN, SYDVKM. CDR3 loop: CASTTGHQHLETQYF.

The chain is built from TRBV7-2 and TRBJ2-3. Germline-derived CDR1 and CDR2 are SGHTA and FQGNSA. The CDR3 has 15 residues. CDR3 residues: CASSLGQPGTDTQYF.

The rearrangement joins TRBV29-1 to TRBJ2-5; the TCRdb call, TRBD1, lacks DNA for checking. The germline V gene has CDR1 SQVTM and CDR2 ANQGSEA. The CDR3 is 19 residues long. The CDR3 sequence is CSVEDAGPTGTPFQETQYF.

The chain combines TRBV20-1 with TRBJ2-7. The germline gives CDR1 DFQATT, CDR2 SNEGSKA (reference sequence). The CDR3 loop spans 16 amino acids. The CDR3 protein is CSARDLRTTSSYEQYF.